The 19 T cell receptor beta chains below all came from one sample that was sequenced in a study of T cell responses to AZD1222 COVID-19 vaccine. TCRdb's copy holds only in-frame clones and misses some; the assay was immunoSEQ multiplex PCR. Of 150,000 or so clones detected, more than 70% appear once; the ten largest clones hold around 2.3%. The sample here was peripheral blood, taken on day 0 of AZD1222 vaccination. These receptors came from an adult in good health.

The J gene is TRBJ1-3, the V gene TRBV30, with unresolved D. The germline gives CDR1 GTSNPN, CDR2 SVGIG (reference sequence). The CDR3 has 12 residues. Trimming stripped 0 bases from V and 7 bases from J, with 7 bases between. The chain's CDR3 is CAWSVGMNTIYF. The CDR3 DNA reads TGTGCCTGGAGTGTCGGGATGAACACCATATATTTT.

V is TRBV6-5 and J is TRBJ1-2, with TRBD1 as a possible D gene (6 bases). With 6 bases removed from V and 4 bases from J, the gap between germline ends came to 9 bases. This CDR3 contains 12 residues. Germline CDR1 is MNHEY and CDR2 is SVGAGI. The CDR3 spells CASRDSVYGYTF. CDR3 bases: TGTGCCAGCAGGGACAGCGTCTATGGCTACACCTTC.

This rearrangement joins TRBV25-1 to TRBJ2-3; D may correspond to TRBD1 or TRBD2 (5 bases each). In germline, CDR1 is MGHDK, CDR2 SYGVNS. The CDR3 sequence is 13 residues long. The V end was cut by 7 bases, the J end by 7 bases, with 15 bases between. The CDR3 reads CASTRGSGYTQYF. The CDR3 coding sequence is TGTGCCAGCACGAGGGGAAGCGGTTATACGCAGTATTTT.

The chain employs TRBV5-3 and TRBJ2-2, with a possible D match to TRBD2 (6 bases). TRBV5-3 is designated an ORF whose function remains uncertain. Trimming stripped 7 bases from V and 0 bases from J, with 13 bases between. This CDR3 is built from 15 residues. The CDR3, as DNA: TGTGCCAGATTGGAGGGAGGCCCGAACACCGGGGAGCTGTTTTTT. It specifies CARLEGGPNTGELFF.

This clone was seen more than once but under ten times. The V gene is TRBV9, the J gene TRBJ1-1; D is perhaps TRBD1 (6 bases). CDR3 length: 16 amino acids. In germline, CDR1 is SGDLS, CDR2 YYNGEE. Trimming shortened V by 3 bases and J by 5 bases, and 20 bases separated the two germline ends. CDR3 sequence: CASSADPRGEWTEAFF. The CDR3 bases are TGTGCCAGCAGCGCTGATCCCAGGGGAGAATGGACTGAAGCTTTCTTT.

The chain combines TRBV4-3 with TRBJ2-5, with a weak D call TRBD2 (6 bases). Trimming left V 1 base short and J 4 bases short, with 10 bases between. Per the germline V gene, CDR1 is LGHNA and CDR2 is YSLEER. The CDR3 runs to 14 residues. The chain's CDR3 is CASSQGLAIETQYF. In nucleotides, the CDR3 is TGCGCCAGCAGCCAAGGGCTAGCGATAGAGACCCAGTACTTC.

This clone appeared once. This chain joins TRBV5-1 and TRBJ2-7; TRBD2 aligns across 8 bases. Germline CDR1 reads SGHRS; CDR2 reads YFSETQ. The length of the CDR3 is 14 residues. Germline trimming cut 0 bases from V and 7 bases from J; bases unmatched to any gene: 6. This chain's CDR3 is CASSLAGGMREQYF. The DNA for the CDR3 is TGCGCCAGCAGCTTGGCGGGGGGGATGCGGGAGCAGTACTTC.

This chain's CDR3 is CASSPGLINQPQHF. CDR3 in DNA: TGTGCCAGCAGCCCCGGACTGATCAATCAGCCCCAGCATTTT. This chain links TRBV9 with TRBJ1-5, with no clear D. This CDR3 comprises 14 residues. From germline, CDR1 is SGDLS and CDR2 YYNGEE. V dropped 4 bases and J dropped 3 bases, with 11 bases sitting between them.

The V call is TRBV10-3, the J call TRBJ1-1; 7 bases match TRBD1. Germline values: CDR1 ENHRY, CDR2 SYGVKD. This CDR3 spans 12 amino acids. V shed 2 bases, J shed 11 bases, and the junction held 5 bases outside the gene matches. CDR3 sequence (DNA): TGTGCCATCAGTGAGCTCGGACAGGCGGCTTTCTTT. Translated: CAISELGQAAFF.

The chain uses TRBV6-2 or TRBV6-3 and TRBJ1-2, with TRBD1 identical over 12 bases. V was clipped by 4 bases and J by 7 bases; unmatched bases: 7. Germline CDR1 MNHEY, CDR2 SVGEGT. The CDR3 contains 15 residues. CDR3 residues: CASSFSGQGAGGYTF. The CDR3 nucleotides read TGTGCCAGCAGTTTCTCGGGACAGGGGGCAGGTGGCTACACCTTC.

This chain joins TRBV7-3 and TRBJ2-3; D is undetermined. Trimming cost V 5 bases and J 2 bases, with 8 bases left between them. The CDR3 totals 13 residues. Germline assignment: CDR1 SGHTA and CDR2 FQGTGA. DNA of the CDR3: TGTGCCAGCAGCCCCGCGACCACAGATACGCAGTATTTT. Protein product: CASSPATTDTQYF.

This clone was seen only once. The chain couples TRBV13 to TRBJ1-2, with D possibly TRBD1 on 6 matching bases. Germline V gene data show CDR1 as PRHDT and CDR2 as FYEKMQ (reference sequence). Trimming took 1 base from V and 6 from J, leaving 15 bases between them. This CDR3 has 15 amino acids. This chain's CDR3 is CASSLVQGKFDGYTF. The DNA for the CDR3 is TGTGCCAGCAGCTTAGTTCAGGGGAAGTTTGATGGCTACACCTTC.

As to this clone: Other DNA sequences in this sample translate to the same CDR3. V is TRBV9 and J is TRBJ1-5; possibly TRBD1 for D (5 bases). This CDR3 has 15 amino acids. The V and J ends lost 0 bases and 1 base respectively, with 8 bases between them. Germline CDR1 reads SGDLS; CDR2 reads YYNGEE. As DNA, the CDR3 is TGTGCCAGCAGCGTAGGGGGGAGCAGCAATCAGCCCCAGCATTTT. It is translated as CASSVGGSSNQPQHF.

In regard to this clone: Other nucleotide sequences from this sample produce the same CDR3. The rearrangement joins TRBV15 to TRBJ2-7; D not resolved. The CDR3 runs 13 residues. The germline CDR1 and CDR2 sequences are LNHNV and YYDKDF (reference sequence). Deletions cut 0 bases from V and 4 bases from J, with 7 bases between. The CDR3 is CATSRDPGYEQYF. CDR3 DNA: TGTGCCACCAGCAGAGATCCCGGATACGAGCAGTACTTC. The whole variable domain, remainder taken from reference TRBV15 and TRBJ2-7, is DAMVIQNPRYQVTQFGKPVTLSCSQTLNHNVMYWYQQKSSQAPKLLFHYYDKDFNNEADTPDNFQSRRPNTSFCFLDIRSPGLGDTAMYLCATSRDPGYEQYFGPGTRLTVT.

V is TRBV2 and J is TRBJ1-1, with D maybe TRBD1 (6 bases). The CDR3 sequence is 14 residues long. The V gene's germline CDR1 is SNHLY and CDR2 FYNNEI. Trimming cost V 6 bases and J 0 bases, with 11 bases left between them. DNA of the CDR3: TGTGCCAGCAGACGGACAGAGATGAACACTGAAGCTTTCTTT. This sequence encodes CASRRTEMNTEAFF.

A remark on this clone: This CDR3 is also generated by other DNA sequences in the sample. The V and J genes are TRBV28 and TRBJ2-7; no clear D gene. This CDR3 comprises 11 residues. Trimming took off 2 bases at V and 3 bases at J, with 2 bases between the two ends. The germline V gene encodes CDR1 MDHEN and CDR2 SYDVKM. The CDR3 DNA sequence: TGTGCCAGCAGTTTAGACTACGAGCAGTACTTC. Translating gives CASSLDYEQYF.

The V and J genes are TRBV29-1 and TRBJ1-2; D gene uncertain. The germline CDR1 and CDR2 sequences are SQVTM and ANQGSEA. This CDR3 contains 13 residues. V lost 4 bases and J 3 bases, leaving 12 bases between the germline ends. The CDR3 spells CSVGGWNDYGYTF. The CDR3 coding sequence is TGCAGCGTTGGCGGGTGGAATGACTATGGCTACACCTTC. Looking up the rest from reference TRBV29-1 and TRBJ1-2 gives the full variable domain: SAVISQKPSRDICQRGTSLTIQCQVDSQVTMMFWYRQQPGQSLTLIATANQGSEATYESGFVIDKFPISRPNLTFSTLTVSNMSPEDSSIYLCSVGGWNDYGYTFGSGTRLTVV.

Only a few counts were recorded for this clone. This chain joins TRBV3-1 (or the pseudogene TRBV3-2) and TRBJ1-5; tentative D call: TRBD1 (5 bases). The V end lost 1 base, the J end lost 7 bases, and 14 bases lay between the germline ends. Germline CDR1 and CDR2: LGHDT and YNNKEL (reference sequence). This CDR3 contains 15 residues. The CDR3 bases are TGTGCCAGCAGCCAAGCCGGGACGGTGGCGCAGCCCCAGCATTTT. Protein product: CASSQAGTVAQPQHF.

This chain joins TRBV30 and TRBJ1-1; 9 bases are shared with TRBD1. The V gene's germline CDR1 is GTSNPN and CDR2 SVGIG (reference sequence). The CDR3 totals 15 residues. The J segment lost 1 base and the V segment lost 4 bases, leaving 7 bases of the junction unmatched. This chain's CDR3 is CAWKTGGNRNTEAFF. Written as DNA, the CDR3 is TGTGCCTGGAAAACAGGGGGCAACAGGAACACTGAAGCTTTCTTT.